The clone carrying this T cell receptor (beta chain) was seen a single time. The sample originates from a study of monozygotic twins with cystic fibrosis. Method: immunoSEQ multiplex PCR; TCRdb's copy keeps in-frame clones and lacks some. The sample holds about 5,000 clones, 95% to 98% seen once. Looked up from germline, CDR1 is LGHNA and CDR2 is YNFKEQ. Between the trimmed V and J ends, which lost 4 bases and 5 bases, there was a span of 14 bases. The CDR3 sequence is 14 residues long. The source of this sequence is a boy aged 2 to 10 with cystic fibrosis. The chain couples TRBV4-2 to TRBJ1-2; possible D gene TRBD1, 5 bases. The sample consisted of blood. CDR3 in DNA: TGTGCCAGCAGCCGTTTGAATGGGGGATATGGCTACACCTTC. This codes for CASSRLNGGYGYTF.